These T cell receptor beta chains were read from a single sample in a study of blood T cell repertoires in COVID-19. Profiling relied on immunoSEQ multiplex PCR, and the TCRdb table lists in-frame clones only, not all of them. The sample has under 250,000 clones, around 84% seen once. Sequenced sample: peripheral blood. The receptors shown here come from a young woman with acute or convalescent COVID-19. The CDR3 runs from the conserved cysteine through the conserved F or W. Each record gives: V gene, CDR3 protein.

TRBV9 | CASSGQGNEQYF
TRBV24-1 | CATSDLSGGRYEQYF
TRBV5-1 | CASSELLALKETQYF
TRBV30 | CAWSRTAAGTEAFF
TRBV6-2/TRBV6-3 | CASSYSLLAGVDEQFF
TRBV18 | CASSPSDRAQYF
TRBV27 | CASSLSRARSPLHF
TRBV7-9 | CASSSWPSAGSEQYF
TRBV5-1 | CASSLGDSFSGGANVLTF
TRBV9 | CASSGGQRGHLDSPLHF
TRBV28 | CVSGRQGANGYTF
TRBV4-1 | CASSQGDRGLQPQHF
TRBV27 | CASSFREGATQYF
TRBV11-3 | CASSSWAANTGELFF
TRBV18 | CASSPPGGQGSYEQYF
TRBV6-5 | CASSWDRAVTEAFF
TRBV11-3 | CASGPRTSGRALEQYF
TRBV29-1 | CSVASGNQPQHF
TRBV27 | CASRPRQTYEQYF
TRBV7-8 | CASSPTSGAYNEQFF
TRBV7-8 | CASSLASPRGQETQYF
TRBV11-2 | CASSSTSGSGLINEQFF
TRBV10-2 | CASSWTGDNQPQHF
TRBV28 | CASSLPFGTSGSEQYF
TRBV12-3/TRBV12-4 | CASSLTANYGYTF
TRBV6-4 | CASSNLAGGTDTQYF
TRBV30 | CARSGGPGEKLFF
TRBV4-3 | CASSQDRGRSYEQYF
TRBV7-8 | CASSLVGALWNEAFF
TRBV19 | CASTPRPGSGSNEQFF
TRBV28 | CASSGTPGQGYYEQYF
TRBV11-3 | CASSLELAGYNEQFF
TRBV30 | CAWSGLTSGNTIYF
TRBV7-9 | CASSSRDRGVLETQYF
TRBV18 | CASSLGGNEQFF
TRBV5-6 | CASSYRTSGRAYNEQFF
TRBV7-2 | CASSSLAISGNTIYF
TRBV5-1 | CASSLGTSGRARTQETQYF
TRBV19 | CASSPGGDYNEQFF
TRBV18 | CASSPPGQHYEQYF
TRBV7-2 | CASSPEVGRGGNPGNTIYF
TRBV12-3/TRBV12-4 | CASSLQWSEAFF
TRBV28 | CASTPSSGANNEQFF
TRBV30 | CAWGQAKNIQYF
TRBV2 | CASSEEGGWNEQFF
TRBV7-2 | CASSLVYRASGNQETQYF
TRBV2 | CASSEESTGYEQFF
TRBV24-1 | CATSEPSGRSTGELFF
TRBV7-8 | CASSERDRANEQFF
TRBV6-5 | CASLLISNQPQHF
TRBV6-5 | CASSIGVVAYEQYF
TRBV2 | CASSGLAGAGEQYF
TRBV7-9 | CASSLSGGSGTYNEQFF
TRBV4-1 | CASSPARGARQETQYF
TRBV12-3/TRBV12-4 | CASTLDRENIQYF
TRBV24-1 | CATSDFEGYEQYF